The entry that follows covers one T cell receptor (beta chain) sequence. These data come from a study of blood T cell repertoires in COVID-19. The V gene lost 2 bases and the J gene lost 2 bases, with 10 bases spanning the gap. This CDR3 region has 15 residues. CDR1 is KGHDR and CDR2 is SFDVKD in the germline V gene. Measured with immunoSEQ multiplex PCR; TCRdb has only the in-frame clones, and not every one. The sample has fewer than 250,000 clones; approximately 90% are singletons. The chain employs TRBV24-1 and TRBJ2-3, with D possibly being TRBD1 (6 bases). This clonotype was obtained from a man aged 35 to 55 with acute or convalescent COVID-19. The sequencing input was peripheral blood. The CDR3 DNA reads as TGTGCCACCAGTGATTACAACAGGGACACAGATACGCAGTATTTT. Its protein product is CATSDYNRDTDTQYF.